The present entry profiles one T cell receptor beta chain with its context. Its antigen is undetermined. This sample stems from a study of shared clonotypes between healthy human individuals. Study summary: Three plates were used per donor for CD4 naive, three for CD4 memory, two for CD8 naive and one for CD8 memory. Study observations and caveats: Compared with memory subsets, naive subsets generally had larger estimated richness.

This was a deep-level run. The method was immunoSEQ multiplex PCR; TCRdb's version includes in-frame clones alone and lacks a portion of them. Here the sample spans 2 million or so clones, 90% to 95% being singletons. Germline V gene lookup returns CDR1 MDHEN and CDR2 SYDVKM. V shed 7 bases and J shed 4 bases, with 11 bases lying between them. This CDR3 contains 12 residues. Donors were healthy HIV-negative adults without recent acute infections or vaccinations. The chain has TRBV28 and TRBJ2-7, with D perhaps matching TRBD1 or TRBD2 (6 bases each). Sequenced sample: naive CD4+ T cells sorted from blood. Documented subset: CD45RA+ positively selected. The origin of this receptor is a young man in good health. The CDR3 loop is CASTTGTYEQYF. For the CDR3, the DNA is TGTGCCAGCACTACAGGGACTTACGAGCAGTACTTC. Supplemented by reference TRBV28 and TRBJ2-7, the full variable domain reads DVKVTQSSRYLVKRTGEKVFLECVQDMDHENMFWYRQDPGLGLRLIYFSYDVKMKEKGDIPEGYSVSREKKERFSLILESASTNQTSMYLCASTTGTYEQYFGPGTRLTVT.